This T cell receptor (beta chain) emerged from a study of neurological immune-mediated disorders. This clonotype was seen many times. TCRdb ran MiXCR on the 5' RACE reads and lists one entry per CDR3 protein. The table has about 41,000 distinct CDR3 sequences, about 13% seen once. This receptor was taken from a female donor in good health. The specimen sequenced was PBMCs.

The CDR3 DNA reads as TGTGCCAGCAGCCAGACAGGGACTCCAGATACGCAGTATTTT. Translating it yields CASSQTGTPDTQYF. The rearrangement links TRBV7-6 to TRBJ2-3; TRBD1 might be the D (7 bases). Per the germline V gene, CDR1 is SGHVS and CDR2 is FNYEAQ. V shed 5 bases and J shed 4 bases, with 13 bases lying between them. There are 14 residues in the CDR3. Complete variable domain (other parts from reference TRBV7-6 and TRBJ2-3): GAGVSQSPRYKVTKRGQDVALRCDPISGHVSLYWYRQALGQGPEFLTYFNYEAQQDKSGLPNDRFSAERPEGSISTLTIQRTEQRDSAMYRCASSQTGTPDTQYFGPGTRLTVL.